The T cell receptor beta chain described here comes from a study of T cells after yellow fever vaccination. Study-wide findings and caveats: Abundant contaminating clonotypes from the bulk population could appear in FACS-sorted repertoires.

Via MiXCR, TCRdb re-called the 5' RACE reads, giving one row per CDR3 protein. The sample carries around 67,000 distinct CDR3 sequences, more than 5.5% recorded once. The germline gives CDR1 LGHNA, CDR2 YSLEER. Trimming shortened V by 0 bases and J by 9 bases, and 12 bases separated the two germline ends. This CDR3 is built from 15 residues. This clonotype was detected only a few times. The antigen remains unidentified. The sample was CD8+ T cells sorted from PBMCs, taken 5 days after the first yellow fever vaccination. The genes are TRBV4-3 and TRBJ1-6; D may be TRBD1 (5 bases). This sequence was found in a man aged 18 to 29 who received the YFV17D yellow fever vaccine. In nucleotides, the CDR3 is TGCGCCAGCAGCCAAGAGTTCGGGGCCGGTTCACCCCTCCACTTT. Translation: CASSQEFGAGSPLHF.